Below, 18 T cell receptor beta chains from the same sample are listed, as sequenced in a study of T cell changes during pregnancy in multiple sclerosis. Profiling relied on immunoSEQ multiplex PCR, and the TCRdb table lists in-frame clones only, not all of them. The sample records fewer than 65,000 clones, 94% being singletons. The source was CD4+ T cells from peripheral blood mononuclear cells, collected in the third trimester of pregnancy. Source of these receptors: a female donor with multiple sclerosis, enrolled in a pregnancy study.

This chain joins TRBV2 and TRBJ2-3; tentatively, D is TRBD2 (6 bases). The V end lost 3 bases, the J end lost 2 bases, and 15 bases lay between the germline ends. CDR1 SNHLY and CDR2 FYNNEI come from the germline V gene. There are 16 residues in the CDR3. The CDR3 region has the DNA TGTGCCAGCAGTGAGACGCGACTAGGTCCCACAGATACGCAGTATTTT. Amino acid sequence: CASSETRLGPTDTQYF.

The CDR3 region has the DNA TGTGCCAGCAGTTTCGTCACGGGGGGATCGGATACGCAGTATTTT. This encodes CASSFVTGGSDTQYF. The chain uses TRBV7-2 and TRBJ2-3, with 7 bases matching TRBD2. J gave up 6 bases and V 6 bases, and 12 bases lay outside the gene matches. Germline V gene data show CDR1 as SGHTA and CDR2 as FQGNSA. There are 15 residues in the CDR3.

V is TRBV5-1 and J is TRBJ2-5; 8 bases align to TRBD2. The CDR3 covers 15 residues. The junction had 7 bases not matched to a gene; V was cut back by 1 base and J by 5 bases. Germline V gene data show CDR1 as SGHRS and CDR2 as YFSETQ. The CDR3: CASSLSSGGRETQYF. DNA for the CDR3: TGCGCCAGCAGCTTGTCCTCGGGGGGGCGGGAGACCCAGTACTTC.

V usage is TRBV19 and J usage is TRBJ2-6; TRBD2 matches at 7 bases. The germline V gene has CDR1 LNHDA and CDR2 SQIVND (reference sequence). J gave up 0 bases and V 11 bases, and 4 bases lay outside the gene matches. CDR3 size: 14 residues. CDR3 coding DNA: TGTGCCGCCGGGGGGAGCTCTGGGGCCAACGTCCTGACTTTC. Residues: CAAGGSSGANVLTF.

J is TRBJ2-3 and V is TRBV11-3; tentative D call: TRBD1 (5 bases). The CDR3 runs to 13 residues. Germline V gives CDR1 SGHNT, CDR2 YENEEA. Trimming stripped 4 bases from V and 9 bases from J, with 14 bases between. DNA of the CDR3: TGTGCCAGCAGCTCCCTCCAAGGGGCGACGCAGTATTTT. Translation: CASSSLQGATQYF. The full variable domain, with the rest looked up from reference TRBV11-3 and TRBJ2-3, is EAGVVQSPRYKIIEKKQPVAFWCNPISGHNTLYWYLQNLGQGPELLIRYENEEAVDDSQLPKDRFSAERLKGVDSTLKIQPAELGDSAVYLCASSSLQGATQYFGPGTRLTVL.

This sequence joins TRBV7-8 and TRBJ2-1; TRBD1 aligns across 10 bases. V lost 5 bases, J lost 6 bases, and 10 bases stayed unmatched. CDR1 is SGHVS, CDR2 FQNEAQ, per germline. The CDR3 runs 16 residues. CDR3 nucleotides: TGTGCCAGCAGCCTCCTCCCCGGGACAGGGGCCAATGAGCAGTTCTTC. Protein: CASSLLPGTGANEQFF. The entire variable domain, with the rest obtained from reference TRBV7-8 and TRBJ2-1, is as follows: GAGVSQSPRYKVAKRGQDVALRCDPISGHVSLFWYQQALGQGPEFLTYFQNEAQLDKSGLPSDRFFAERPEGSVSTLKIQRTQQEDSAVYLCASSLLPGTGANEQFFGPGTRLTVL.

The chain carries TRBV5-1 and TRBJ1-5; TRBD1 matches at 11 bases. The CDR3 contains 15 residues. Germline V gives CDR1 SGHRS, CDR2 YFSETQ. J lost 8 bases, V lost 1 base, and 5 bases had no gene match. The CDR3 DNA reads as TGCGCCAGCAGCTTGTCGGGGACAGGGGGTGAGCCCCAGCATTTT. Translation: CASSLSGTGGEPQHF. The full variable domain, rest sourced from reference TRBV5-1 and TRBJ1-5, is KAGVTQTPRYLIKTRGQQVTLSCSPISGHRSVSWYQQTPGQGLQFLFEYFSETQRNKGNFPGRFSGRQFSNSRSEMNVSTLELGDSALYLCASSLSGTGGEPQHFGDGTRLSIL.

The chain recombines TRBV6-1 with TRBJ2-1, with D unclear. The CDR3 has 12 amino acids. V lost 6 bases, J lost 10 bases, and 13 bases lay in between. In germline, CDR1 is MNHNS, CDR2 SASEGT. DNA of the CDR3: TGTGCCAGCAGCCTACTGACATTGGAGCAGTTCTTC. Translating gives CASSLLTLEQFF.

This clone was detected only once. The chain joins TRBV6-5 to TRBJ1-2, with 7 bases identical to TRBD1. The germline V gene encodes CDR1 MNHEY and CDR2 SVGAGI. The CDR3 sequence is 13 residues long. Trimming removed 6 bases from V and 4 bases from J; junction bases left unmatched: 5. DNA for the CDR3: TGTGCCAGCAGCCCATCAGGGGGCTATGGCTACACCTTC. This translates into CASSPSGGYGYTF.

This chain links TRBV28 with TRBJ2-2; 10 bases are shared with TRBD2. Germline values: CDR1 MDHEN, CDR2 SYDVKM. The V gene end was trimmed by 5 bases and the J gene end by 6 bases; junction bases not matched to a gene: 9. The CDR3 totals 16 residues. The CDR3 here is CASSPLAGARPGELFF. The CDR3 DNA sequence: TGTGCCAGCAGTCCCCTAGCGGGAGCAAGACCCGGGGAGCTGTTTTTT.

The chain recombines TRBV6-6 with TRBJ2-7, with D perhaps TRBD2 (5 bases). V lost 0 bases and J 2 bases, leaving 8 bases between the germline ends. The CDR3 covers 14 residues. CDR1 MNHNY and CDR2 SVGAGI come from the germline V gene (reference sequence). The CDR3 nucleotides are TGTGCCAGCAGTTACTCGCAGCGGACCTACGAGCAGTACTTC. This gives the protein CASSYSQRTYEQYF.

This chain uses TRBV6-1 with TRBJ2-1; 9 nucleotides match TRBD2. Germline V gene sequence: CDR1 MNHNS, CDR2 SASEGT. V shed 10 bases and J 7 bases; nucleotides not matched to a gene: 8. The CDR3 spans 13 residues. CDR3 DNA sequence: TGTGCCATCAAAGCGGGAGGCGAAAATGAGCAGTTCTTC. Its translation: CAIKAGGENEQFF.

V and J are TRBV7-6 and TRBJ2-1, with 9 positions matching TRBD1. The CDR3 length is 15 residues. Trimming cost V 5 bases and J 7 bases; bases outside gene matches: 9. Germline CDR1 and CDR2: SGHVS and FNYEAQ. CDR3 nucleotides: TGTGCCAGCAGCCCCCGGACAGGGGTCCGTAATGAGCAGTTCTTC. The encoded protein is CASSPRTGVRNEQFF.

This chain joins TRBV27 and TRBJ1-4; 9 bases line up with TRBD1. Germline lookup yields CDR1 MNHEY and CDR2 SMNVEV (reference sequence). J gave up 8 bases and V 7 bases, and 11 bases lay outside the gene matches. The CDR3 is made up of 15 amino acids. The CDR3, as DNA: TGTGCCAGCACAACCGCGGGACAGGGCGGAGAAAAACTGTTTTTT. Translating it yields CASTTAGQGGEKLFF.

The V gene is TRBV28, the J gene TRBJ2-3, with 14 bases lining up with TRBD2. This CDR3 has 18 residues. With V trimmed by 7 bases and J by 2 bases, 11 bases remained unmatched. In germline, CDR1 is MDHEN, CDR2 SYDVKM. As DNA, the CDR3 is TGTGCCAGCACCACCTCTTTGGGACTAGCGGGAGACACAGATACGCAGTATTTT. As protein: CASTTSLGLAGDTDTQYF. The variable domain in full, with the rest retrieved from reference TRBV28 and TRBJ2-3, is DVKVTQSSRYLVKRTGEKVFLECVQDMDHENMFWYRQDPGLGLRLIYFSYDVKMKEKGDIPEGYSVSREKKERFSLILESASTNQTSMYLCASTTSLGLAGDTDTQYFGPGTRLTVL.

J is TRBJ1-5 and V is TRBV6-5; D not certain. The CDR3 extends over 13 amino acids. CDR1 and CDR2 from the germline V gene are MNHEY and SVGAGI. V lost 2 bases, J lost 3 bases, and 5 bases lay in between. CDR3: CASSYRDNQPQHF. DNA of the CDR3: TGTGCCAGCAGTTACAGAGACAATCAGCCCCAGCATTTT.

V usage is TRBV7-3 and J usage is TRBJ2-3; 12 bases are a match to TRBD2. Germline V CDR1 and CDR2: SGHTA, FQGTGA. The ends lost 5 bases at V and 5 bases at J; junction bases unmatched: 2. This CDR3 has 14 residues. CDR3 in amino acids: CASSPGLAGDTQYF. As DNA, the CDR3 is TGTGCCAGCAGCCCGGGACTAGCGGGAGATACGCAGTATTTT.

The V gene is TRBV19, the J gene TRBJ2-1; D ambiguous. V gave up 3 bases and J gave up 12 bases, with 9 bases separating them. CDR1 is LNHDA and CDR2 is SQIVND in the germline V gene (reference sequence). This CDR3 is built from 11 residues. The CDR3 DNA is TGTGCCAGTAGTATTGGGCCTGCGCAGTTCTTC. Its protein is CASSIGPAQFF.